A single sample is the source of the 17 T cell receptor beta chains below, sequenced in a study of T cells in Graves' hyperthyroidism and ophthalmopathy. What was amplified from RNA transcripts were TCR beta CDR3 regions. An initial round of RT-PCR targeting the TCR CDR3 relied on the HTBI primer set. MiXCR, run by TCRdb on the multiplex PCR reads, gives a single entry per CDR3 protein. The sample holds fewer than 600,000 distinct CDR3 sequences, approximately 14% seen once. What was sequenced was blood. Source of these receptors: a woman aged 18-29 years with Graves' hyperthyroidism.

This clonotype was counted at least ten times. The rearrangement links TRBV12-5 to TRBJ1-1; the D gene is possibly TRBD1 (5 bases). Germline CDR1 LGHNT, CDR2 FRNRAP. The CDR3 is 15 amino acids. V gave up 7 bases and J gave up 4 bases, with 19 bases separating them. The DNA for the CDR3 is TGTGCTAGTGCGAGGGGTTGGAGGGAGGGCACTGAAGCTTTCTTT. Its protein product is CASARGWREGTEAFF.

Ten or more counts support this clonotype. The gene calls are TRBV2 and TRBJ2-1, with TRBD2 identical over 10 bases. This CDR3 is 18 amino acids long. Losses at the gene ends were 2 bases for V and 0 bases for J; bases not matched to a gene: 7. Germline V gene data show CDR1 as SNHLY and CDR2 as FYNNEI. The CDR3 bases are TGTGCCAGCAGTGAATGGTTCCCTAGCGGGAGCTCCTACAATGAGCAGTTCTTC. As protein: CASSEWFPSGSSYNEQFF.

This clonotype was counted at least ten times. This CDR3 is CASSKGGLADRNEQFF. CDR3 coding DNA: TGTGCCAGCAGCAAAGGGGGACTAGCGGACCGGAATGAGCAGTTCTTC. This rearrangement joins TRBV7-9 to TRBJ2-1, with TRBD2 matching over 11 bases. Trimming took 5 bases from V and 7 from J; bases not matched to a gene: 10. In germline, CDR1 is SEHNR, CDR2 FQNEAQ (reference sequence). The CDR3 is 16 amino acids.

Ten or more counts support this clonotype. This chain joins TRBV3-1 and TRBJ1-2, with unresolved D. The CDR3 runs to 15 residues. Per the germline V gene, CDR1 is LGHDT and CDR2 is YNNKEL (reference sequence). The V and J ends lost 3 bases and 1 base respectively, with 12 bases between them. The CDR3 DNA is TGTGCCAGCAGCCATCCGGAATTTTATAACTATGGCTACACCTTC. It codes for CASSHPEFYNYGYTF.

With respect to this clonotype: Since a much larger clone is just one base distant, this may be a read error. The chain joins TRBV19 to TRBJ2-1, with 9 bases matching TRBD1. CDR3 length equals 16 residues. The germline gives CDR1 LNHDA, CDR2 SQIVND (reference sequence). Trimming at V came to 4 bases and at J to 10 bases, leaving 14 bases not matched to a gene. CDR3 in DNA: TGTGCCAGTAGTAACATCTACAGGGGGCTCGTTAGCGAGCAGTTCTTC. It encodes CASSNIYRGLVSEQFF.

The CDR3: CASSVGVGLAGVEQYF. The CDR3 DNA reads TGTGCCAGCAGCGTTGGGGTGGGACTAGCGGGAGTAGAGCAGTACTTC. The chain has TRBV9 and TRBJ2-7; 14 bases fit TRBD2. The germline CDR1 and CDR2 sequences are SGDLS and YYNGEE. Losses at the gene ends were 2 bases for V and 7 bases for J; bases not matched to a gene: 8. This CDR3 spans 16 amino acids.

This clonotype came up a few times. The chain is built from TRBV9 and TRBJ2-1; TRBD1 might be the D (6 bases). There are 15 residues in the CDR3. The germline V gene has CDR1 SGDLS and CDR2 YYNGEE. Trimming pared 2 bases from V and 8 bases from J, leaving 17 bases between. The CDR3 DNA follows: TGTGCCAGCAGCGTCAGGGGCCCACAGGTCGATGAGCAGTTCTTC. This codes for CASSVRGPQVDEQFF.

Concerning this clonotype: Germline is not matched at one junction end, which may reflect a read error. The chain links TRBV5-6 to TRBJ2-1; tentative D call: TRBD2 (5 bases). The CDR3 spans 12 residues. The germline CDR1 and CDR2 sequences are SGHDT and YYEEEE. The CDR3 is CASLYGGNERFF. CDR3 DNA sequence: TGTGCCAGCCTGTACGGAGGCAATGAGCGGTTCTTC.

V gene TRBV6-2 or TRBV6-3 combines with J gene TRBJ2-7; 8 nucleotides match TRBD2. This CDR3 contains 13 residues. Germline trimming cut 7 bases from V and 2 bases from J; bases unmatched to any gene: 4. CDR1 MNHEY and CDR2 SVGEGT come from the germline V gene. CDR3 in amino acids: CASKLAGTYEQYF. The CDR3 DNA is TGTGCCAGCAAGCTAGCGGGTACCTACGAGCAGTACTTC.

This clonotype was picked up many times. This chain joins TRBV18 and TRBJ2-7, with 11 bases aligning to TRBD2. This CDR3 comprises 16 residues. Germline CDR1 and CDR2: KGHSH and LQKENI. After removal of 3 bases from V and 2 bases from J, the junction contained 6 bases not matched to a gene. The CDR3: CASSPQGLAEAYEQYF. Written as DNA, the CDR3 is TGTGCCAGCTCACCTCAGGGACTAGCGGAAGCCTACGAGCAGTACTTC.

The chain joins TRBV7-6 to TRBJ1-5; 9 bases are shared with TRBD1. V shed 4 bases, J shed 3 bases, and the junction held 7 bases outside the gene matches. CDR3 length: 16 amino acids. The V gene's germline CDR1 is SGHVS and CDR2 FNYEAQ. Here the CDR3 reads CASSSRTGVTNQPQHF. For the CDR3, the DNA is TGTGCCAGCAGCTCCCGGACAGGGGTTACCAATCAGCCCCAGCATTTT.

This clonotype was seen many times. The rearrangement links TRBV12-3 or TRBV12-4 to TRBJ1-4; D is unclear. The germline V and J ends were trimmed by 0 bases and 12 bases, with 11 bases remaining between them. The CDR3 runs to 13 residues. DNA of the CDR3: TGTGCCAGCAGTTTAGCCGAAGGACGGCAACTGTTTTTT. This sequence encodes CASSLAEGRQLFF.

This clonotype was seen at least ten times. The genes are TRBV5-1 and TRBJ2-5; unclear D gene. Trimming shortened V by 1 base and J by 4 bases, and 11 bases separated the two germline ends. CDR1 is SGHRS and CDR2 is YFSETQ in the germline V gene. This CDR3 has 14 amino acids. The CDR3 region has the DNA TGCGCCAGCAGCTTGTGGGATTTTGGAGAGACCCAGTACTTC. Its protein product is CASSLWDFGETQYF.

The V call is TRBV5-4, the J call TRBJ2-3; perhaps TRBD1 as D (5 bases). This CDR3 comprises 16 residues. Germline CDR1 reads SGHNT; CDR2 reads YYREEE (reference sequence). The V and J ends lost 5 bases and 2 bases respectively, with 18 bases between them. The CDR3 bases are TGTGCCAGCAGGGCCGGGCCAGGGCTCTCCACAGATACGCAGTATTTT. Translating it yields CASRAGPGLSTDTQYF.

Here the CDR3 DNA reads TGCGCCAGCAGCTCGACTAAATCAACCGGGGAGCTGTTTTTT. Translating it yields CASSSTKSTGELFF. This rearrangement joins TRBV5-1 to TRBJ2-2; a weak D match, TRBD2 (5 bases). Germline V gives CDR1 SGHRS, CDR2 YFSETQ. The V end lost 3 bases, the J end lost 5 bases, and 11 bases lay between the germline ends. The CDR3 has 14 residues.

This clonotype has ten or more counts. The chain has TRBV11-3 and TRBJ2-2; possibly TRBD2 for D (5 bases). V was cut by 2 bases and J by 2 bases, with 9 bases left in between. The CDR3 is 15 amino acids. The V gene's germline CDR1 is SGHNT and CDR2 YENEEA. CDR3 sequence (DNA): TGTGCCAGCAGCTTACTCGGGGAAAACACCGGGGAGCTGTTTTTT. It specifies CASSLLGENTGELFF.

This clonotype was seen repeatedly, ten times or more. The chain employs TRBV11-2 and TRBJ1-1; D gene uncertain. CDR1 is SGHAT and CDR2 is FQNNGV in the germline V gene. The CDR3 is 14 amino acids. Between the trimmed V and J ends, which lost 2 bases and 0 bases, there was a span of 7 bases. CDR3 sequence reads: CASSLKRLNTEAFF. Written as DNA, the CDR3 is TGTGCCAGCAGCTTAAAACGGCTGAACACTGAAGCTTTCTTT.